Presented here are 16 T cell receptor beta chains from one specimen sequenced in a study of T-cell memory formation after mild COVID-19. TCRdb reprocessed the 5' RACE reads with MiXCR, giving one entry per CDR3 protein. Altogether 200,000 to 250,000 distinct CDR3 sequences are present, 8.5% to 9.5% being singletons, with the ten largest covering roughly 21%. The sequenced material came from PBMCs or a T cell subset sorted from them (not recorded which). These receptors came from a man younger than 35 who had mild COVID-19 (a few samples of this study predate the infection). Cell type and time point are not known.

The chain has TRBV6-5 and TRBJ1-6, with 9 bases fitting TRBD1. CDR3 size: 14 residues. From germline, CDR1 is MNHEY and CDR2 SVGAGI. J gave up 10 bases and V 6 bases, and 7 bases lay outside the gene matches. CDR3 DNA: TGTGCCAGCAGAACGGACAGGGGTAGGTCACCCCTCCACTTT. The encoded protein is CASRTDRGRSPLHF.

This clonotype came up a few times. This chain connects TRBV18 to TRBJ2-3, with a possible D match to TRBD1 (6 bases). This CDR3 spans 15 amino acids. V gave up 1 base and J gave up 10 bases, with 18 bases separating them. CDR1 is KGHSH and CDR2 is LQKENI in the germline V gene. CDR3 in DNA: TGTGCCAGCTCACCACGGGGGCCAGTCGCTATGGCGCAGTATTTT. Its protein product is CASSPRGPVAMAQYF.

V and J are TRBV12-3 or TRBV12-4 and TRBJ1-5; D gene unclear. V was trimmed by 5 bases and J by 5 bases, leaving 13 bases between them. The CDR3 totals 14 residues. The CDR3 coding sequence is TGTGCCAGCAGTCTGCGACGGGTGGATCAGCCCCAGCATTTT. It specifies CASSLRRVDQPQHF.

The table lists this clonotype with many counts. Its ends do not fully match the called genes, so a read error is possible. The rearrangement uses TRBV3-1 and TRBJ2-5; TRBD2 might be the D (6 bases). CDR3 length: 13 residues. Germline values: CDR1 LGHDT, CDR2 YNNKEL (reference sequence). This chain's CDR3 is CASSQGLQETQYF. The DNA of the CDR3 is TGCGCCAGCAGCCAGGGACTTCAAGAGACCCAGTACTTC.

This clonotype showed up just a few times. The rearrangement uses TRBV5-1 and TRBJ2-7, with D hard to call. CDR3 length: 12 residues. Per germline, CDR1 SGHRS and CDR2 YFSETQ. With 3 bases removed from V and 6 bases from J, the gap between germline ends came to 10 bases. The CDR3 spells CASSWATGEQYF. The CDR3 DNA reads TGCGCCAGCAGCTGGGCCACTGGCGAGCAGTACTTC. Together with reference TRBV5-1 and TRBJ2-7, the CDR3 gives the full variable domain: KAGVTQTPRYLIKTRGQQVTLSCSPISGHRSVSWYQQTPGQGLQFLFEYFSETQRNKGNFPGRFSGRQFSNSRSEMNVSTLELGDSALYLCASSWATGEQYFGPGTRLTVT.

CDR3 DNA: TGTGCCAGCAGTTACGGGCTAGCGGGGGGAAGGGGAACAGATACGCAGTATTTT. Amino acid sequence: CASSYGLAGGRGTDTQYF. The chain carries TRBV6-5 and TRBJ2-3; 11 nucleotides match TRBD2. This CDR3 has 18 amino acids. J lost 3 bases, V lost 2 bases, and 10 bases had no gene match. Germline CDR1 reads MNHEY; CDR2 reads SVGAGI.

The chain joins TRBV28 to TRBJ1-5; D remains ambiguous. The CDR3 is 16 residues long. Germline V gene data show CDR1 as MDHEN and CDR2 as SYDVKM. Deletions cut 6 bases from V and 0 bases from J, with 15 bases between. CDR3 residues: CASRSLAGYSNQPQHF. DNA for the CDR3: TGTGCCAGCAGGAGCCTAGCGGGGTATAGCAATCAGCCCCAGCATTTT.

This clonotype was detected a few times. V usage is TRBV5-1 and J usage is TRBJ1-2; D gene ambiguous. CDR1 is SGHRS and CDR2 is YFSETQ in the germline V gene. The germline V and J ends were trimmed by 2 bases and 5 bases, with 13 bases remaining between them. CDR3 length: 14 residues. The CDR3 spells CASSLGYLDYGYTF. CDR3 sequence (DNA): TGCGCCAGCAGCTTAGGGTATCTGGATTATGGCTACACCTTC. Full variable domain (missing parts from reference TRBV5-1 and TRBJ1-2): KAGVTQTPRYLIKTRGQQVTLSCSPISGHRSVSWYQQTPGQGLQFLFEYFSETQRNKGNFPGRFSGRQFSNSRSEMNVSTLELGDSALYLCASSLGYLDYGYTFGSGTRLTVV.

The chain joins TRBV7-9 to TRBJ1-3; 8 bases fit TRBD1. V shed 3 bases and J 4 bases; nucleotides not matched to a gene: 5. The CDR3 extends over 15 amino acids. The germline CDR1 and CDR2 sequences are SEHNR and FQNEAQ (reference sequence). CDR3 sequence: CASSFLTGAGNTIYF. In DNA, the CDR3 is TGTGCCAGCAGCTTCTTGACAGGGGCCGGAAACACCATATATTTT. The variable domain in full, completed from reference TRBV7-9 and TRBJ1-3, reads DTGVSQNPRHKITKRGQNVTFRCDPISEHNRLYWYRQTLGQGPEFLTYFQNEAQLEKSRLLSDRFSAERPKGSFSTLEIQRTEQGDSAMYLCASSFLTGAGNTIYFGEGSWLTVV.

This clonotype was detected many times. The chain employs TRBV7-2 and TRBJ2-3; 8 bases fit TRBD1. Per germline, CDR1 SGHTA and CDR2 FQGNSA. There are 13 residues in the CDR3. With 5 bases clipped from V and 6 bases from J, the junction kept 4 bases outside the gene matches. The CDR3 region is CASSDRGSDTQYF. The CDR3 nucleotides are TGTGCCAGCAGCGACAGGGGCTCGGATACGCAGTATTTT.

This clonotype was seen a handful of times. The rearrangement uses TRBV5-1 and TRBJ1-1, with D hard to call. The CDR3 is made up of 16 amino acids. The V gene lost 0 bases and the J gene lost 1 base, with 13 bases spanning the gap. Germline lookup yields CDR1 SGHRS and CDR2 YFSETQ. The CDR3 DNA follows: TGCGCCAGCAGCTTGGGGCAGTGGCGGGCGAACACTGAAGCTTTCTTT. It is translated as CASSLGQWRANTEAFF.

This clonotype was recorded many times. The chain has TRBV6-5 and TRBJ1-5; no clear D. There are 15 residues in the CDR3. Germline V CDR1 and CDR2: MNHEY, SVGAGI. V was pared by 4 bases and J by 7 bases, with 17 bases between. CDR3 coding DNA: TGTGCCAGCAGTTCCCGGACCTCAAGAGGCCAGCCCCAGCATTTT. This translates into CASSSRTSRGQPQHF.

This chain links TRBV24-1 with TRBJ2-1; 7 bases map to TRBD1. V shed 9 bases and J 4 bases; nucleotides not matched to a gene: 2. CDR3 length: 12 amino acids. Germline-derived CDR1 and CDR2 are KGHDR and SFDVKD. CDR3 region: CATGDSYNEQFF. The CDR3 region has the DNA TGTGCCACCGGGGACAGTTACAATGAGCAGTTCTTC.

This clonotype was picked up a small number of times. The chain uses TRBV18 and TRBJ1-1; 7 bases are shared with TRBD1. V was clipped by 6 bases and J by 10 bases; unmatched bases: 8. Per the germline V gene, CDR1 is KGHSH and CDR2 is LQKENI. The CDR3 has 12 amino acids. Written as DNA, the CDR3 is TGTGCCAGCTCTCCGACAGGGCTGGTAGCTTTCTTT. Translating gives CASSPTGLVAFF. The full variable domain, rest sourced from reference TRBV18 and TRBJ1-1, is NAGVMQNPRHLVRRRGQEARLRCSPMKGHSHVYWYRQLPEEGLKFMVYLQKENIIDESGMPKERFSAEFPKEGPSILRIQQVVRGDSAAYFCASSPTGLVAFFGQGTRLTVV.

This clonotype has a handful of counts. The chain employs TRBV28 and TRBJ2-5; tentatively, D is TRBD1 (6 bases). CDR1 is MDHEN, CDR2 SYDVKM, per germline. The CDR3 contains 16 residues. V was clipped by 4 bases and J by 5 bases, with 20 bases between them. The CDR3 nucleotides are TGTGCCAGCAGTTCAACGACAAGACAGGTTAGGGAGACCCAGTACTTC. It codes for CASSSTTRQVRETQYF. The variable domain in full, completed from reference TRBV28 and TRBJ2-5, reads DVKVTQSSRYLVKRTGEKVFLECVQDMDHENMFWYRQDPGLGLRLIYFSYDVKMKEKGDIPEGYSVSREKKERFSLILESASTNQTSMYLCASSSTTRQVRETQYFGPGTRLLVL.

In DNA form, the CDR3 reads TGTGCCAGCAGCTTTGGGGGGACTACCCAAGAGACCCAGTACTTC. It yields the protein CASSFGGTTQETQYF. This rearrangement joins TRBV7-2 to TRBJ2-5, with 7 bases matching TRBD2. Trimming cost V 3 bases and J 1 base; bases outside gene matches: 5. The CDR3 loop spans 15 amino acids. CDR1 SGHTA and CDR2 FQGNSA come from the germline V gene.